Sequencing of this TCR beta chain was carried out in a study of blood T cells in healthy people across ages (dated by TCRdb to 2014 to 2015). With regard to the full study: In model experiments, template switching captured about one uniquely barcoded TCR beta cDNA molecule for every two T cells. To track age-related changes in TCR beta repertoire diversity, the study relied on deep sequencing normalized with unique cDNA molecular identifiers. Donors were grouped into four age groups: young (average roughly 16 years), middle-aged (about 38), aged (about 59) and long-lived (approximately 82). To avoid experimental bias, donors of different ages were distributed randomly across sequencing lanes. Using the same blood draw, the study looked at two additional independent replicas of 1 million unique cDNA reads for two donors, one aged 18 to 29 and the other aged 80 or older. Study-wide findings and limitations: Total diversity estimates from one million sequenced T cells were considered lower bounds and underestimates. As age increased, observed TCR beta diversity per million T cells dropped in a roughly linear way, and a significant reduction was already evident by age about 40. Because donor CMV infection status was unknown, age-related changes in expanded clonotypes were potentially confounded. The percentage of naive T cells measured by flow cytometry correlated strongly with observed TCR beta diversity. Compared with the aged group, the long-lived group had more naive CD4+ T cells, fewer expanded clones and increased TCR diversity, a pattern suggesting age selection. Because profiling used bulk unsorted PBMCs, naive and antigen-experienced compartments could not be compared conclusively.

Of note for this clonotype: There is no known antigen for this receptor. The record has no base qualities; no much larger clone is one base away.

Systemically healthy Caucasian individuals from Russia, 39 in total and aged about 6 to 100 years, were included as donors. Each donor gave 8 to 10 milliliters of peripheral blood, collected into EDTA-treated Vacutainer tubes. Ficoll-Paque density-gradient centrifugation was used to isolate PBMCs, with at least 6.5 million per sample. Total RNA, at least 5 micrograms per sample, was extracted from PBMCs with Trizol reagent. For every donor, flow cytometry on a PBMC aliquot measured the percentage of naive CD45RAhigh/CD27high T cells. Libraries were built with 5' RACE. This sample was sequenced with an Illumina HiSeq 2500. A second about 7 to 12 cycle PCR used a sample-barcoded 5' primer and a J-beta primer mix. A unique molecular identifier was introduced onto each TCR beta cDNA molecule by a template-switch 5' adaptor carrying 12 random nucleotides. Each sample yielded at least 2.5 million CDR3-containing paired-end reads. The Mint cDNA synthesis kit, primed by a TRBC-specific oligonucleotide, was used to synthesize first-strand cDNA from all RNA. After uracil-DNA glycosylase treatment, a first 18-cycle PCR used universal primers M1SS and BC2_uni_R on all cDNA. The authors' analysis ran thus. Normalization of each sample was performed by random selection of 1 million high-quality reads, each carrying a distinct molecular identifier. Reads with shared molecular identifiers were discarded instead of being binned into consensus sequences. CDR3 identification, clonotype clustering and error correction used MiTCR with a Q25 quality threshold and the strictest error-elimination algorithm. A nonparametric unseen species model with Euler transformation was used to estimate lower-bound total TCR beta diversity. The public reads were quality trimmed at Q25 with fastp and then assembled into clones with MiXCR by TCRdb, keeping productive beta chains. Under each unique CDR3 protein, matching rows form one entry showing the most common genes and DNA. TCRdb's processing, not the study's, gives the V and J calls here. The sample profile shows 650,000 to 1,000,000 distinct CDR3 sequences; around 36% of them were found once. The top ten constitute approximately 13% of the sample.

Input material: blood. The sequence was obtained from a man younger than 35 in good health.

The CDR3: CAISETGQEVGQPQHF. The nucleotides are TGTGCCATCAGTGAGACCGGGCAGGAAGTCGGTCAGCCCCAGCATTTT. The rearranged chain carries TRBV10-3 and TRBJ1-5, with the D gene too uncertain to name. Trimming removed 2 bases from V and 6 bases from J, leaving 17 bases between the germline ends. The germline V gene provides CDR1 ENHRY and CDR2 SYGVKD. The CDR3 starts with the cysteine, ends with the phenylalanine, and has 16 residues. Only the CDR3 part of the read is kept: 48 bases, read in frame from the first base.